This T cell receptor beta chain was profiled in a study of cytomegalovirus exposure and HLA in healthy donors. Study-wide results and caveats: CMV serostatus was the sole immune exposure information available.

This CDR3 has 16 residues. Germline V gene lookup returns CDR1 KGHSH and CDR2 LQKENI. Trimming removed 6 bases at V and 6 bases at J, with 21 bases between. It was with 60 Vbeta and 13 Jbeta primers that the PCR ran. Sequenced by immunoSEQ multiplex PCR; TCRdb stores in-frame clones only, minus some. The profile shows around 150,000 clones, 70% to 90% of them singletons. With respect to this clone: What it binds is not known.

Sequencing used PBMCs. The chain links TRBV18 to TRBJ1-5, with a possible D match to TRBD1 (5 bases). This TCR was sampled from a middle-aged man in good health and CMV-seronegative. The CDR3 sequence: CASSQSGRDGGQPQHF. The CDR3 DNA follows: TGTGCCAGCTCCCAAAGTGGCAGGGACGGGGGTCAGCCCCAGCATTTT.